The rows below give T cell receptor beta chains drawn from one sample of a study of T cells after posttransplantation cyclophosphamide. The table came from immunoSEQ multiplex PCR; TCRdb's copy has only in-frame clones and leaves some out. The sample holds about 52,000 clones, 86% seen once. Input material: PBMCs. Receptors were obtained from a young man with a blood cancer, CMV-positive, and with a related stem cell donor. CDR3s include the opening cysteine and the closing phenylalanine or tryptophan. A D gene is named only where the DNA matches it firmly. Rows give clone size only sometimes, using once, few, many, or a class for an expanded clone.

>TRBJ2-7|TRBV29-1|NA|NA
TGCAGCGTTGAACCTGTAGCCTCCTACGAGCAGTACTTC
CSVEPVASYEQYF
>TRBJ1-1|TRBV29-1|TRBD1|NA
TGCAGCGCCAGGACAGGGATGAACACTGAAGCTTTCTTT
CSARTGMNTEAFF
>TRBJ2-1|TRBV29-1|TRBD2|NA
TGCAGCGTGGGGGGACTAGCGGGACCTAATGATGAGCAGTTCTTC
CSVGGLAGPNDEQFF
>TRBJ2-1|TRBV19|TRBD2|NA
TGTGCCAGTATTGGCGGGAGCTCCTACAATGAGCAGTTCTTC
CASIGGSSYNEQFF
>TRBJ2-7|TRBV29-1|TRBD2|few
TGCAGCGTGGCGGGACTAGCGGTTTCCGAGCAGTACTTC
CSVAGLAVSEQYF
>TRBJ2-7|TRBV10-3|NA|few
TGTGCCATCAGTGTTTCGGTGGGCCCCTCCTACGAGCAGTACTTC
CAISVSVGPSYEQYF
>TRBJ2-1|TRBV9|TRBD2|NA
TGTGCCAGCAGCCTTAGGACTAGCGGGAGGGCAGGTGAGCAGTTCTTC
CASSLRTSGRAGEQFF
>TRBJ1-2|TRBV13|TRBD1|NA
TGTGCCAGCAGCCTGTGGGGACAGGGGTGGGGTGGCTACCCCTTC
CASSLWGQGWGGYPF
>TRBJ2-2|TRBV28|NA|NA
TGTGCCAGCATTAGGGGTGGCACCGGGGAGCTGTTTTTT
CASIRGGTGELFF
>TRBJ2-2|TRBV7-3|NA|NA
TGTGCCAGCAGCTCCGGACTCACCGGGGAGCTGTTTTTT
CASSSGLTGELFF
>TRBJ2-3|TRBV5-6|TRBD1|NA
TGTGCCAGCATCCTGTCCGGGACAGGGGGCTACGGGCAGTATTTT
CASILSGTGGYGQYF
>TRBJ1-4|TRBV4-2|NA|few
TGTGCCAGCAGCCAGGGTACTAAAACCGCGGGAGCCGAAAAACTGTTTTTT
CASSQGTKTAGAEKLFF
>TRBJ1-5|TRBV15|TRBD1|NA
TGTGCCACCAGCACACAGGGGGCGATTCATCAGCCCCAGCATTTT
CATSTQGAIHQPQHF
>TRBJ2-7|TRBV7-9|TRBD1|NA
TGTGCCAGCAGCCCGGCCCCGGGACAGGGCTCCTACGAGCAGTACTTC
CASSPAPGQGSYEQYF
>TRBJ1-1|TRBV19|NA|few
TGTGCCAGTAGTATAGCAGGACATTATGAAGCTTTCTTT
CASSIAGHYEAFF
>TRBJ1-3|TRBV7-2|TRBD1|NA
TGTGCCAGCAGCTTAGATAAAGGACAGGGAAGTATCAACACCATATATTTT
CASSLDKGQGSINTIYF
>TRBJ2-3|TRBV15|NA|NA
TGTGCCACCAGCAGAGACGGGGTTCCAGATACGCAGTATTTT
CATSRDGVPDTQYF
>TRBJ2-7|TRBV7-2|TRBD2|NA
TGTGCCAGCAGCTTTAGACTAGCGGGAGCCGCTTCCTACGAGCAGTACTTC
CASSFRLAGAASYEQYF
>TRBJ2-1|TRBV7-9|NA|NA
TGTGCCAGCAGCTTATACCCCGCGCGGATTGTTCAGTTCTTC
CASSLYPARIVQFF
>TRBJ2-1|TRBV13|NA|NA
TGTGCCAGCAGCTTAGCGACAGGTTCTTACAATGAGCAGTTCTTC
CASSLATGSYNEQFF
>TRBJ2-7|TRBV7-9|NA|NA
TGTGCCAGCAGCGCGGTCCACAACTACGAGCAGTACTTC
CASSAVHNYEQYF
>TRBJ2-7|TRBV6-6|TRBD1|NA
TGTGCCAGCAGTTATAGGGACAGGACCTACGAGCAGTACTTC
CASSYRDRTYEQYF
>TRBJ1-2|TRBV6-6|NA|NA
TGTGCCAGCAGTTACTCGACAGACTATGGCTACACCTTC
CASSYSTDYGYTF
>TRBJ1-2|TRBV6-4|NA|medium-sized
TGTGCCAGCAGTGACTCGGAGGGGAACGGCTACACCTTC
CASSDSEGNGYTF
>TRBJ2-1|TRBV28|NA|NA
TGTGCCAGCAGTTCGGGACAAGCCGTTTGGTACAATGAGCAGTTCTTC
CASSSGQAVWYNEQFF
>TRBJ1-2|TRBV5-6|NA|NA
TGTGCCAGCAGGTCACAGGGAAGCCTTTATGGTTACACCTTC
CASRSQGSLYGYTF
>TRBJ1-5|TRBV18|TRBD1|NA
TGTGCCAGCTCACCGGAAGGGACAGGCAATCAGCCCCAGCATTTT
CASSPEGTGNQPQHF
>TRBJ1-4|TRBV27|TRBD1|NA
TGTGCCAGCAGTTTACTAGGGGGCAGGGAGCGACTGTTTTTT
CASSLLGGRERLFF
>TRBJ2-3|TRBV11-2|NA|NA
TGTGCCAGCAGCTTAGCTAGGAGCACAGATACGCAGTATTTT
CASSLARSTDTQYF
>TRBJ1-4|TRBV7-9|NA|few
TGTGCCAGCAGGCCGGTTGAGGTTGGAAAACTGTTTTTT
CASRPVEVGKLFF
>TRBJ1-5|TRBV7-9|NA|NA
TGTGCCAGCAGCCTGGGGGCAGGGGTCAATCAGCCCCAGCATTTT
CASSLGAGVNQPQHF
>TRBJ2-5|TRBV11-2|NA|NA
TGTGCCAGCAGCTTAGGGGCAGTGGGAGAGACCCAGTACTTC
CASSLGAVGETQYF
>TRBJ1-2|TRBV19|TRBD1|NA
TGTGCCAGTAGCAGGTCGACAGGGGGAGAATCTAACTATGGCTACACCTTC
CASSRSTGGESNYGYTF
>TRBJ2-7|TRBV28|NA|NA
TGTGCCAGCAGTTTGGCAGGGGCCTACGAGCAGTACTTC
CASSLAGAYEQYF
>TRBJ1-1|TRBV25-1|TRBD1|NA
TGTGCCAGCAGTGGGCCCCATGACAGGGGGCTTCGTGCTTTCTTT
CASSGPHDRGLRAFF
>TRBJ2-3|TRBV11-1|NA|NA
TGTGCCAGCAGCTTCCATGCGGTGCCAGATACGCAGTATTTT
CASSFHAVPDTQYF
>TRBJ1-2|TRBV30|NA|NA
TGTGCCTGGAGCGGGGTCGGCGGTGGCTACACCTTC
CAWSGVGGGYTF
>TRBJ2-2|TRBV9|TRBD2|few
TGTGCCAGCAGCGTAGGACTAGCGGAACCCACCGGGGAGCTGTTTTTT
CASSVGLAEPTGELFF
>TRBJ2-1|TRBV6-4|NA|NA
TGTGCCAGCAGTGACGAAGTGTTTCGAGGAGAGCAGTTCTTC
CASSDEVFRGEQFF
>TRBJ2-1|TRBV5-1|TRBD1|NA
TGCGCCAGCAGCTTTGGCGGGACAGGGAGAGGGGATGAGCAGTTCTTC
CASSFGGTGRGDEQFF
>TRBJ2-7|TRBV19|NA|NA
TGTGCCAGTAGTACTGACAGGAACTACGAGCAGTACTTC
CASSTDRNYEQYF
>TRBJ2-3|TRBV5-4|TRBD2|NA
TGTGCCAGCAGCTTGGGGGGGACTAGCGGGAGGGTGAGCACAGATACGCAGTATTTT
CASSLGGTSGRVSTDTQYF
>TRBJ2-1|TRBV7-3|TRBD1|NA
TGTGCCAGCAGCTCGGGACAGGGGGCGAGTAATGAGCAGTTCTTC
CASSSGQGASNEQFF
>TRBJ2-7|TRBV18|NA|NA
TGTGCCAGCTCCACAGGGACCGAGCAGTACTTC
CASSTGTEQYF
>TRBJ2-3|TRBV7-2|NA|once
TGTGCCAGCCATGTGGGGGCGGCAGATACGCAGTATTTT
CASHVGAADTQYF
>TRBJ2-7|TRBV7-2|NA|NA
TGTGCCAGCAGCGTCGGGGGATCCATATACGAGCAGTACTTC
CASSVGGSIYEQYF
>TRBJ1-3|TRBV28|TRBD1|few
TGTGCCAGCAGTTACAGGGGGCTCTCTGGAAACACCATATATTTT
CASSYRGLSGNTIYF
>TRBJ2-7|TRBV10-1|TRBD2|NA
TGCGCCACGCATCGCGGTAGCGGGGCCTCCTACGAGCAGTACTTC
CATHRGSGASYEQYF
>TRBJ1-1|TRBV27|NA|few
TGTGCCAGCAGTTCGGGGAACACTGAAGCTTTCTTT
CASSSGNTEAFF
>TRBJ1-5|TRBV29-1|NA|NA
TGCAGCGTTGTAGTCGCGCAGGGAGGAGGGCAGCCCCAGCATTTT
CSVVVAQGGGQPQHF
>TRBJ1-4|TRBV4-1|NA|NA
TGCGCCAGCAGCCAAGATTGGGCTGAGCGACAGGTTAATGAAAAACTGTTTTTT
CASSQDWAERQVNEKLFF
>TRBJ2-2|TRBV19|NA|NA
TGTGCCAGTAGTATGCGGCTATTCCCTAACACCGGGGAGCTGTTTTTT
CASSMRLFPNTGELFF
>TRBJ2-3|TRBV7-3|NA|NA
TGTGCCAGCAGCCCGAATGGGGGCCCAGATACGCAGTATTTT
CASSPNGGPDTQYF
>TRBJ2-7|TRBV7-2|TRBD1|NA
TGTGCCAGCAGCTTGGGGGGGACAGGGCTAAACGAGCAGTACTTC
CASSLGGTGLNEQYF
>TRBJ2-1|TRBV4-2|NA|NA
TGTGCCAGCAGCCAAGGACTCACCAATGAGCAGTTCTTC
CASSQGLTNEQFF